A selection of T cell receptor beta chains follows, all from one sample in a study of blood T cells in healthy people across ages. TCRdb called the 5' RACE reads again in MiXCR, with one record for every CDR3 protein. The repertoire holds nearly 800,000 distinct CDR3 sequences, around 25% seen once, with approximately 4% in the top ten. In addition, the sample was reused for a study of T cells of mothers and their children.

Sequenced sample: blood. All receptors derive from a boy between 5 and 17 years old in good health. Both conserved end residues are part of each CDR3. D genes are given only for firm matches. Some rows have no size entry. The others give once, few or many, or a class for an expanded clone.

TRBV21-1,.,.,TRBJ2-2,TGTGCCAGCAGCAAAGCGGGAGGGCCGAACACCGGGGAGCTGTTTTTT,CASSKAGGPNTGELFF
TRBV27,few,.,TRBJ1-5,TGTGCCAGCCGCCCAGGCGGGGGGGCGAACAATCAGCCCCAGCATTTT,CASRPGGGANNQPQHF
TRBV5-1,.,TRBD2,TRBJ2-7,TGCGCCAGCAGCGATACTAGCGGGAACGACGAGCAGTACTTC,CASSDTSGNDEQYF
TRBV6-2/TRBV6-3,few,.,TRBJ1-1,TGTGCCAGCACCGAACCCAGGAGGAACACTGAAGCTTTCTTT,CASTEPRRNTEAFF
TRBV6-7,.,.,TRBJ2-6,TGTGCCAGCAATCCCGGTAGGGTAGGGGCTGGGGCCAACGTCCTGACTTTC,CASNPGRVGAGANVLTF
TRBV30,few,TRBD1,TRBJ2-7,TGTGCCTGGAGTGTATGGGGGACAGGGTCCTACGAGCAGTACTTC,CAWSVWGTGSYEQYF
TRBV4-1,many,TRBD1,TRBJ2-7,TGCGCCAGCCAGGGGGACAGGGGGAACTCCTACGAGCAGTACTTC,CASQGDRGNSYEQYF
TRBV12-3/TRBV12-4,.,.,TRBJ1-1,TGTGCCAGCAGACCGGCCCCGGGGAACGGGGCTTTCTTT,CASRPAPGNGAFF
TRBV3-1,few,TRBD1,TRBJ1-6,TGTGCCAGCAGCCATGGGGGACAGGGCCGTTCACCCCTCCACTTT,CASSHGGQGRSPLHF
TRBV15,.,.,TRBJ2-5,TGTGCCACCAGCAGAGATATGAGGGTTGCCTTTACGTTC,CATSRDMRVAFTF